The next 16 T cell receptor beta chains were all read from a single sample in a study of cytomegalovirus exposure and HLA in healthy donors. Primers for the PCR totalled 60 Vbeta and 13 Jbeta. Profiled with immunoSEQ multiplex PCR; TCRdb holds only in-frame clones, not every one. The repertoire table contains around 140,000 clones. Input material: PBMCs. These receptors came from a man in his late teens or twenties in good health and CMV-seronegative.

This sequence joins TRBV7-2 and TRBJ1-2, with 9 bases aligning to TRBD1. V was clipped by 5 bases and J by 6 bases; unmatched bases: 13. The CDR3 extends over 16 amino acids. CDR1 SGHTA and CDR2 FQGNSA come from the germline V gene. The CDR3 region has the DNA TGTGCCAGCAGCCTAACCGGGACAGGGAAACAAGATGGCTACACCTTC. Translated, it gives CASSLTGTGKQDGYTF. The full variable domain, its missing parts supplied by reference TRBV7-2 and TRBJ1-2, is GAGVSQSPSNKVTEKGKDVELRCDPISGHTALYWYRQSLGQGLEFLIYFQGNSAPDKSGLPSDRFSAERTGGSVSTLTIQRTQQEDSAVYLCASSLTGTGKQDGYTFGSGTRLTVV.

The chain links TRBV5-6 to TRBJ2-3; 9 bases are shared with TRBD1. The germline V gene encodes CDR1 SGHDT and CDR2 YYEEEE. This CDR3 spans 15 amino acids. V gave up 4 bases and J gave up 1 base; unmatched junction bases: 4. The chain's CDR3 is CASSRRTGGTDTQYF. The DNA for the CDR3 is TGTGCCAGCAGCCGGCGGACAGGGGGCACAGATACGCAGTATTTT.

This sequence joins TRBV11-3 and TRBJ2-3; 8 bases agree with TRBD1. The CDR3 loop spans 17 amino acids. V lost 4 bases, J lost 1 base, and 10 bases stayed unmatched. Germline V lookup: CDR1 SGHNT, CDR2 YENEEA. The CDR3 spells CASSWRPGGFGTDTQYF. The CDR3 DNA reads as TGTGCCAGCAGCTGGCGTCCAGGGGGCTTCGGCACAGATACGCAGTATTTT.

This rearrangement joins TRBV9 to TRBJ1-2; the D gene is possibly TRBD1 (6 bases). CDR1 and CDR2 from the germline V gene are SGDLS and YYNGEE. V dropped 4 bases and J dropped 8 bases, with 15 bases sitting between them. The CDR3 consists of 13 residues. CDR3 in DNA: TGTGCCAGCAGCTCAGGGGCTACTCAAGGCTACACCTTC. It codes for CASSSGATQGYTF.

V usage is TRBV2 and J usage is TRBJ1-4; no clear D gene. This CDR3 region has 13 residues. V gave up 7 bases and J gave up 1 base, with 7 bases separating them. Germline CDR1 SNHLY, CDR2 FYNNEI. CDR3 amino acids: CASIRGTNEKLFF. The CDR3, as DNA: TGTGCCAGCATACGGGGAACTAATGAAAAACTGTTTTTT.

The genes are TRBV7-9 and TRBJ2-7, with D possibly matching TRBD1 (6 bases). Trimming removed 5 bases from V and 7 bases from J, with 21 bases in between. Germline V lookup: CDR1 SEHNR, CDR2 FQNEAQ (reference sequence). The CDR3 contains 15 residues. The CDR3 DNA is TGTGCCAGCAGCGAGGTCGGGACCTATAGGGGGGAGCAGTACTTC. As protein: CASSEVGTYRGEQYF.

The gene calls are TRBV5-4 and TRBJ2-2, with D tentatively TRBD1 (6 bases). The V gene's germline CDR1 is SGHNT and CDR2 YYREEE (reference sequence). The CDR3 consists of 14 residues. V lost 3 bases to trimming and J lost 5 bases, with 11 bases between them. CDR3 in DNA: TGTGCCAGCAGCTATACAGGGCAGACCGGGGAGCTGTTTTTT. Its protein product is CASSYTGQTGELFF.

V and J are TRBV27 and TRBJ1-2; maybe TRBD1 (6 bases). The CDR3 spans 13 residues. Per germline, CDR1 MNHEY and CDR2 SMNVEV (reference sequence). Trimming removed 3 bases at V and 4 bases at J, with 9 bases between. The CDR3 DNA sequence: TGTGCCAGCAGTTTTGGGGGGGCCTATGGCTACACCTTC. Its protein is CASSFGGAYGYTF.

The chain is built from TRBV28 and TRBJ1-1; tentatively, D is TRBD1 (6 bases). The V end lost 3 bases, the J end lost 1 base, and 15 bases lay between the germline ends. Per germline, CDR1 MDHEN and CDR2 SYDVKM. CDR3 length: 16 residues. This CDR3 reads CASSFSYRVGNTEAFF. CDR3 DNA sequence: TGTGCCAGCAGTTTTTCCTACAGGGTCGGGAACACTGAAGCTTTCTTT. The entire variable domain, with the rest obtained from reference TRBV28 and TRBJ1-1, is as follows: DVKVTQSSRYLVKRTGEKVFLECVQDMDHENMFWYRQDPGLGLRLIYFSYDVKMKEKGDIPEGYSVSREKKERFSLILESASTNQTSMYLCASSFSYRVGNTEAFFGQGTRLTVV.

The V call is TRBV27, the J call TRBJ2-1, with a weak D call TRBD2 (6 bases). This CDR3 has 13 residues. Germline assignment: CDR1 MNHEY and CDR2 SMNVEV (reference sequence). Trimming pared 4 bases from V and 5 bases from J, leaving 9 bases between. For the CDR3, the DNA is TGTGCCAGCAGTTGGGACTGGAACAATGAGCAGTTCTTC. The encoded protein is CASSWDWNNEQFF.

The chain recombines TRBV5-1 with TRBJ2-5; no clear D. The DNA matches TRBJ2-7 better at its end, which makes the J call doubtful. This CDR3 has 13 residues. Germline V gene data show CDR1 as SGHRS and CDR2 as YFSETQ. CDR3 in amino acids: CASSPDKSHEQYF. The DNA of the CDR3 is TGCGCCAGCAGCCCCGACAAGTCCCACGAGCAGTACTTC.

The J gene is TRBJ1-2, the V gene TRBV29-1, with 10 bases identical to TRBD1. Trimming took 7 bases from V and 3 from J; bases not matched to a gene: 8. This CDR3 has 14 amino acids. Germline CDR1 and CDR2: SQVTM and ANQGSEA. DNA of the CDR3: TGCAGCGATTTAGACAGGGGGCAGTACTATGGCTACACCTTC. Protein: CSDLDRGQYYGYTF.

This chain connects TRBV19 to TRBJ1-6; D unresolved. From germline, CDR1 is LNHDA and CDR2 SQIVND (reference sequence). The CDR3 consists of 13 residues. V was cut by 7 bases and J by 9 bases, with 13 bases left in between. CDR3 nucleotide sequence: TGTGCCAGTAACGGAGGACGGGGTTCACCCCTCCACTTT. Its translation is CASNGGRGSPLHF.

This chain connects TRBV7-8 to TRBJ2-7; the match to TRBD2 covers 9 bases. V lost 2 bases, J lost 4 bases, and 18 bases stayed unmatched. Looked up from germline, CDR1 is SGHVS and CDR2 is FQNEAQ. The CDR3 is made up of 19 amino acids. CDR3 coding DNA: TGTGCCAGCAGCTTATTTCGGCTAGCGGGACCTTCCCAAACTTACGAGCAGTACTTC. Translation gives CASSLFRLAGPSQTYEQYF.

The CDR3 nucleotides read TGTGCCAGCCACCGGACTAGCGGGTATTACGAGCAGTACTTC. Translation: CASHRTSGYYEQYF. The gene calls are TRBV6-1 and TRBJ2-7, with 11 bases identical to TRBD2. J was trimmed by 4 bases and V by 8 bases; bases with no gene match: 7. Germline CDR1 is MNHNS and CDR2 is SASEGT. The CDR3 loop spans 14 amino acids.

This sequence joins TRBV11-3 and TRBJ2-3; 8 nucleotides agree with TRBD2. Germline V gene data show CDR1 as SGHNT and CDR2 as YENEEA. The CDR3 has 18 residues. The trim removed 7 bases at V and 0 bases at J, leaving 15 bases unmatched. In DNA, the CDR3 is TGTGCCAGCACAAAGTCAGCCGATAGCGGGACTAGCACAGATACGCAGTATTTT. Translation gives CASTKSADSGTSTDTQYF.